Following are 8 T cell receptor beta chains from one sample sequenced in a study of blood T cell repertoires in COVID-19. Only in-frame clones appear in the TCRdb table, and some are missing; sequencing was by immunoSEQ multiplex PCR. The sample comprises about 200,000 clones, about 88% of which are singletons, and roughly 5.5% rests with the top ten. Sequencing was carried out using peripheral blood. Receptors originate from a man between 35 and 55 years old with active or convalescent COVID-19.

The chain links TRBV5-1 to TRBJ2-1, with a possible D match to TRBD1 (6 bases). The CDR3 runs to 18 residues. Germline assignment: CDR1 SGHRS and CDR2 YFSETQ. V was cut by 4 bases and J by 4 bases, with 24 bases left in between. DNA for the CDR3: TGCGCCAGCAGCCCCCAGGGGTCGTCGGCCTCCTGGTACAATGAGCAGTTCTTC. Its translation: CASSPQGSSASWYNEQFF.

The rearrangement links TRBV27 to TRBJ1-5; a possible D gene is TRBD1 (6 bases). Germline V gives CDR1 MNHEY, CDR2 SMNVEV (reference sequence). The CDR3 is 14 residues long. The ends were cut back, 1 base at V and 7 bases at J, with 11 bases in the middle. The CDR3 DNA is TGTGCCAGCAGTTTATTGGGGGGGGCCCAGCCCCAGCATTTT. Its protein product is CASSLLGGAQPQHF.

The chain combines TRBV25-1 with TRBJ2-7; D unclear. CDR1 and CDR2 (germline): MGHDK, SYGVNS. This CDR3 comprises 12 residues. V was shortened by 1 base and J by 3 bases, with 4 bases between the two germline ends. CDR3 nucleotide sequence: TGTGCCAGCAGTGAATTCGGCTACGAGCAGTACTTC. Amino acid sequence: CASSEFGYEQYF.

The rearrangement joins TRBV6-4 to TRBJ1-2, with a weak D call TRBD1 (6 bases). V shed 4 bases and J shed 2 bases, with 14 bases lying between them. The CDR3 is made up of 15 amino acids. Per germline, CDR1 MRHNA and CDR2 SNTAGT. The DNA of the CDR3 is TGTGCCAGCAGTGTTGGGGGCCACGGAAACTATGGCTACACCTTC. This encodes CASSVGGHGNYGYTF.

This rearrangement joins TRBV7-9 to TRBJ2-7, with D unresolved. CDR1 and CDR2 (germline): SEHNR, FQNEAQ (reference sequence). The CDR3 is 12 residues long. Trimming removed 1 base at V and 7 bases at J, with 8 bases between. The CDR3 DNA is TGTGCCAGCAGCTTAGAAGTACGGGAGCAGTACTTC. Amino acid sequence: CASSLEVREQYF.

The chain joins TRBV6-2 or TRBV6-3 to TRBJ1-6; 7 bases match TRBD1. Germline assignment: CDR1 MNHEY and CDR2 SVGEGT. CDR3 size: 15 residues. The trim removed 0 bases at V and 6 bases at J, leaving 2 bases unmatched. The CDR3 DNA follows: TGTGCCAGCAGTTACTCAGGGACAGTTAATTCACCCCTCCACTTT. Amino acid sequence: CASSYSGTVNSPLHF.

J is TRBJ1-3 and V is TRBV6-5; 7 bases are a match to TRBD1. Germline-derived CDR1 and CDR2 are MNHEY and SVGAGI. The trim removed 5 bases at V and 8 bases at J, leaving 9 bases unmatched. The CDR3 extends over 14 amino acids. For the CDR3, the DNA is TGTGCCAGCAGTCCACAGGGGTTTGGGCACACCATATATTTT. Protein sequence: CASSPQGFGHTIYF.

The V and J genes are TRBV5-1 and TRBJ2-5; weak D call: TRBD1 (6 bases). This CDR3 has 17 amino acids. V dropped 4 bases and J dropped 1 base, with 20 bases sitting between them. Germline assignment: CDR1 SGHRS and CDR2 YFSETQ. CDR3: CASSAEDSRVPQETQYF. The DNA for the CDR3 is TGCGCCAGCAGCGCAGAGGACAGCCGGGTACCCCAAGAGACCCAGTACTTC.